This T cell receptor (beta chain) was found in a study of human T cells and chemical hapten exposure. Study details: Skin on the upper inner arm, about 2 cm by about 2 cm in size, was sensitized with 2% DPC. Per-sample TCR yield variation was attributed mainly to small pooled library volume differences.

Only a few counts were recorded for this clonotype. Its antigen is as yet unknown. TCRdb fed the RACE reads into MiXCR, producing one record per CDR3 protein. The table has fewer than 300,000 distinct CDR3 sequences, 7.5% to 9% seen once. The CDR3 is made up of 16 amino acids. With 2 bases clipped from V and 7 bases from J, the junction kept 10 bases outside the gene matches. Germline values: CDR1 MNHNY, CDR2 SVGAGI (reference sequence). Findings and limits, study-wide: TCRs above 1 in 1000 frequency did not change with DPC sensitization.

Noted time point: pre-sensitization, week 0. The treatment is: therapeutic diphenylcyclopropenone sensitization with weekly scalp DPC. The authors' total RNA extraction used unfractionated whole blood. The rearrangement joins TRBV6-6 to TRBJ2-1, with 8 bases identical to TRBD2. Sequencing used whole blood, obtained in connection with sensitization to the hapten diphenylcyclopropenone (DPC). This receptor was taken from a man aged 18-30 years with alopecia areata. Some clones in this sample may be carry-over from other donors' samples. CDR3 protein: CASSYPNRGGLNEQFF. In DNA form, the CDR3 reads TGTGCCAGCAGTTACCCTAATCGGGGGGGCTTGAATGAGCAGTTCTTC.